The 28 T cell receptor beta chains below come from one sample, sequenced in a study of tumor-infiltrating lymphocytes in localized non-small cell lung cancer (dated by TCRdb to about 2021). Library preparation was by the immunoSEQ multiplex PCR assay. TCRdb's version of the immuneACCESS table is confined to in-frame rearrangements and falls short of the full clone set. An unresolved V gene accounts for under half of the shortfall where checked; the remainder is of unknown origin. This sample is represented by around 12,000 clones; 70% to 85% of them were singletons. The ten largest clones take up roughly an eighth of the sample. Material for sequencing was uninvolved lung tissue not adjacent to the tumor. These receptors all come from a human donor with non-small cell lung cancer.

The genes are TRBV6-5 and TRBJ1-1; 7 bases are shared with TRBD1. V was pared by 6 bases and J by 5 bases, with 6 bases of the junction left unmatched. The CDR3 consists of 13 residues. Looked up from germline, CDR1 is MNHEY and CDR2 is SVGAGI. The CDR3, as DNA: TGTGCCAGCAGCGCGACAGGGAGAACTGAAGCTTTCTTT. Translated: CASSATGRTEAFF.

V gene TRBV11-3 combines with J gene TRBJ2-2, with D uncertain. Trimming pared 5 bases from V and 6 bases from J, leaving 10 bases between. The CDR3 runs to 13 residues. Germline lookup yields CDR1 SGHNT and CDR2 YENEEA. For the CDR3, the DNA is TGTGCCAGCAGCCTGCTTGTTTCCGGGGAGCTGTTTTTT. Translating it yields CASSLLVSGELFF.

The genes are TRBV7-6 and TRBJ1-6, with no clear D. CDR1 SGHVS and CDR2 FNYEAQ come from the germline V gene. V shed 5 bases and J shed 6 bases, with 14 bases lying between them. The CDR3 has 15 amino acids. CDR3 DNA sequence: TGTGCCAGCAGCCGCACGGACCCACTTAATTCACCCCTCCACTTT. Translated, it gives CASSRTDPLNSPLHF.

This clone has a handful of counts. The rearrangement links TRBV19 to TRBJ1-1; TRBD1 matches at 10 bases. Germline V lookup: CDR1 LNHDA, CDR2 SQIVND (reference sequence). V was clipped by 5 bases and J by 5 bases; unmatched bases: 5. The CDR3 runs 14 residues. The CDR3 here is CASSGRTGGTEAFF. CDR3 bases: TGTGCCAGTAGTGGGCGGACAGGGGGTACTGAAGCTTTCTTT.

This chain connects TRBV10-2 to TRBJ2-7, with 11 positions matching TRBD2. Germline V gene data show CDR1 as WSHSY and CDR2 as SAAADI. V gave up 6 bases and J gave up 0 bases; unmatched junction bases: 7. This CDR3 is 16 amino acids long. The CDR3 DNA follows: TGCGCCAGCAGCGCCGTTGGGACTAGCGGCTCCTACGAGCAGTACTTC. Protein: CASSAVGTSGSYEQYF.

The chain is built from TRBV11-3 and TRBJ1-5; D ambiguous. The CDR3 sequence is 13 residues long. Germline V lookup: CDR1 SGHNT, CDR2 YENEEA. Trimming shortened V by 0 bases and J by 3 bases, and 3 bases separated the two germline ends. The CDR3 nucleotides read TGTGCCAGCAGCTTAGACGCCAATCAGCCCCAGCATTTT. As protein: CASSLDANQPQHF.

In this sample, this clone turned up once. CDR3 sequence (DNA): TGTGCCAGCAGTTACTCGACAGTGAATTCACCCCTCCACTTT. This gives the protein CASSYSTVNSPLHF. The chain links TRBV6-5 to TRBJ1-6, with a weak D call TRBD1 (5 bases). CDR3 length: 14 residues. Germline CDR1 MNHEY, CDR2 SVGAGI. Deletions cut 0 bases from V and 7 bases from J, with 7 bases between.

The chain carries TRBV9 and TRBJ2-1, with a tentative D call TRBD2 (6 bases). CDR3 length: 17 residues. Germline V lookup: CDR1 SGDLS, CDR2 YYNGEE. The germline V and J ends were trimmed by 0 bases and 5 bases, with 18 bases remaining between them. This chain's CDR3 is CASSVEWGERINNEQFF. The CDR3 nucleotides read TGTGCCAGCAGCGTAGAGTGGGGGGAACGGATAAACAATGAGCAGTTCTTC.

There are a few counts of this clone. The chain uses TRBV5-1 and TRBJ2-3; 9 nucleotides line up with TRBD1. V shed 0 bases, J shed 5 bases, and the junction held 7 bases outside the gene matches. The length of the CDR3 is 16 residues. The germline V gene encodes CDR1 SGHRS and CDR2 YFSETQ. CDR3 region: CASSLAGTGGQDTQYF. CDR3 nucleotides: TGCGCCAGCAGCTTGGCCGGCACAGGGGGCCAAGATACGCAGTATTTT.

This clone was detected only a few times. The chain recombines TRBV9 with TRBJ2-5, with 9 bases fitting TRBD1. Unmatched junction bases numbered 2, after V lost 0 bases and J lost 2 bases. The CDR3 spans 15 residues. From germline, CDR1 is SGDLS and CDR2 YYNGEE. The DNA for the CDR3 is TGTGCCAGCAGCGTAGCTGGGACAGGGCAAGAGACCCAGTACTTC. Protein: CASSVAGTGQETQYF.

This chain connects TRBV5-8 to TRBJ1-1; D is perhaps TRBD1 (5 bases). Trimming took off 2 bases at V and 2 bases at J, with 10 bases between the two ends. The CDR3 is 14 amino acids. Germline CDR1 reads SGHTS; CDR2 reads YDEGEE. CDR3 DNA: TGTGCCAGCAGCTTCGGGACGGGTAACACTGAAGCTTTCTTT. Its translation: CASSFGTGNTEAFF.

The chain recombines TRBV5-1 with TRBJ1-1; D is unresolved. The CDR3 spans 12 residues. Trimming stripped 1 base from V and 3 bases from J, with 4 bases between. CDR1 is SGHRS, CDR2 YFSETQ, per germline. The CDR3 bases are TGCGCCAGCAGCTTGCCCCACACTGAAGCTTTCTTT. Translating gives CASSLPHTEAFF.

DNA for the CDR3: TGTGCCAGCAGCTCCCTAGCGGGGCGATCCTACGAGCAGTACTTC. As protein: CASSSLAGRSYEQYF. V and J are TRBV11-2 and TRBJ2-7, with 9 bases identical to TRBD2. The CDR3 is 15 amino acids. Germline-derived CDR1 and CDR2 are SGHAT and FQNNGV. Trimming took 4 bases from V and 1 from J; bases not matched to a gene: 5.

The chain links TRBV10-3 to TRBJ1-6; TRBD1 agrees at 7 bases. The CDR3 contains 14 residues. Germline V gives CDR1 ENHRY, CDR2 SYGVKD. V lost 10 bases and J lost 8; bases outside the gene matches: 11. The CDR3 nucleotides are TGTGCCAGCATCCGACAGGGAACTCATTCACCCCTCCACTTT. Translated, it gives CASIRQGTHSPLHF.

The chain employs TRBV5-1 and TRBJ2-1, with D hard to call. The CDR3 consists of 14 residues. The germline V and J ends were trimmed by 1 base and 6 bases, with 11 bases remaining between them. From germline, CDR1 is SGHRS and CDR2 YFSETQ. The CDR3 spells CASSLSVVSNEQFF. Here the CDR3 DNA reads TGCGCCAGCAGCTTGTCAGTTGTCAGCAATGAGCAGTTCTTC.

This chain links TRBV2 with TRBJ2-3, with TRBD1 matching over 8 bases. Germline V gene data show CDR1 as SNHLY and CDR2 as FYNNEI. With 5 bases clipped from V and 6 bases from J, the junction kept 13 bases outside the gene matches. The CDR3 consists of 16 residues. CDR3 nucleotide sequence: TGTGCCAGCAGTTCCCAGGGACAGGCTTTTTCGGATACGCAGTATTTT. Its translation is CASSSQGQAFSDTQYF.

This rearrangement joins TRBV6-1 to TRBJ2-5; 8 nucleotides line up with TRBD2. This CDR3 is built from 15 residues. Germline loops: CDR1 MNHNS, CDR2 SASEGT. With 5 bases clipped from V and 5 bases from J, the junction kept 10 bases outside the gene matches. The CDR3 nucleotides are TGTGCCAGCAGTCTTGAGCAGCGGGGGCTGGAGACCCAGTACTTC. Translating gives CASSLEQRGLETQYF.

The rearrangement uses TRBV30 and TRBJ2-4; D is unclear. The CDR3 is 11 residues long. Germline values: CDR1 GTSNPN, CDR2 SVGIG (reference sequence). V lost 0 bases and J lost 6, with 3 bases in between. The CDR3 bases are TGTGCCTGGAGTGTTTCAAACATTCAGTACTTC. As protein: CAWSVSNIQYF.

This rearrangement joins TRBV6-6 to TRBJ1-1, with a tentative D call TRBD1 (6 bases). The V gene lost 2 bases and the J gene lost 3 bases, with 13 bases spanning the gap. Per germline, CDR1 MNHNY and CDR2 SVGAGI (reference sequence). The CDR3 covers 15 residues. Here the CDR3 reads CASSYGGGADTEAFF. In DNA form, the CDR3 reads TGTGCCAGCAGTTACGGAGGGGGGGCAGACACTGAAGCTTTCTTT.

The gene calls are TRBV30 and TRBJ2-7; TRBD2 agrees at 13 bases. Germline V gene data show CDR1 as GTSNPN and CDR2 as SVGIG (reference sequence). The ends lost 2 bases at V and 4 bases at J; junction bases unmatched: 5. The CDR3 has 15 residues. Here the CDR3 reads CAWSPGLAGVYEQYF. For the CDR3, the DNA is TGTGCCTGGAGTCCTGGACTAGCGGGGGTTTACGAGCAGTACTTC.

This chain connects TRBV7-9 to TRBJ1-1; 11 bases line up with TRBD1. The germline V gene encodes CDR1 SEHNR and CDR2 FQNEAQ (reference sequence). The CDR3 consists of 16 residues. V lost 5 bases, J lost 1 base, and 6 bases stayed unmatched. CDR3 region: CASSERTGGKNTEAFF. DNA for the CDR3: TGTGCCAGCAGCGAACGGACAGGGGGCAAGAACACTGAAGCTTTCTTT.

This clone came up once. The chain combines TRBV6-1 with TRBJ2-1; 8 bases fit TRBD2. This CDR3 region has 14 residues. The germline CDR1 and CDR2 sequences are MNHNS and SASEGT. Trimming cost V 3 bases and J 7 bases; bases outside gene matches: 5. Here the CDR3 DNA reads TGTGCCAGCAGTGAGGAGCGGGGGTTGAATGAGCAGTTCTTC. This encodes CASSEERGLNEQFF.

J is TRBJ1-2 and V is TRBV7-9; weak D call: TRBD1 (6 bases). In germline, CDR1 is SEHNR, CDR2 FQNEAQ (reference sequence). The CDR3 runs 15 residues. Trimming shortened V by 5 bases and J by 6 bases, and 19 bases separated the two germline ends. The CDR3: CASSPSGQLRDGYTF. The CDR3 region has the DNA TGTGCCAGCAGCCCCTCCGGACAGTTGAGGGATGGCTACACCTTC. Full variable domain (rest looked up from reference TRBV7-9 and TRBJ1-2): DTGVSQNPRHKITKRGQNVTFRCDPISEHNRLYWYRQTLGQGPEFLTYFQNEAQLEKSRLLSDRFSAERPKGSFSTLEIQRTEQGDSAMYLCASSPSGQLRDGYTFGSGTRLTVV.

This rearrangement joins TRBV7-6 to TRBJ2-7, with D perhaps matching TRBD1 or TRBD2 (5 bases each). Germline CDR1 and CDR2: SGHVS and FNYEAQ. The germline V and J ends were trimmed by 1 base and 0 bases, with 16 bases remaining between them. The CDR3 totals 17 residues. CDR3: CASSLGGEDRPSYEQYF. The CDR3 nucleotides are TGTGCCAGCAGCTTAGGAGGGGAAGACCGACCCTCCTACGAGCAGTACTTC.

The chain is built from TRBV10-1 and TRBJ2-3; D is unclear. V was shortened by 5 bases and J by 3 bases, with 9 bases between the two germline ends. CDR3 length equals 13 residues. Germline V gives CDR1 WNHNN, CDR2 SYGVQD (reference sequence). This chain's CDR3 is CASSKSSTDTQYF. The CDR3 nucleotides read TGCGCCAGCAGTAAATCTAGTACAGATACGCAGTATTTT.

This clone was seen a handful of times. The rearrangement links TRBV2 to TRBJ1-1; no firm D call. Germline V gene data show CDR1 as SNHLY and CDR2 as FYNNEI. Trimming removed 11 bases from V and 6 bases from J, with 13 bases in between. The CDR3 loop spans 11 amino acids. The CDR3 region is CASSGGPEAFF. In DNA, the CDR3 is TGTGCCTCCTCGGGCGGGCCTGAAGCTTTCTTT.

The rearrangement links TRBV6-6 to TRBJ1-5; unclear D gene. This CDR3 contains 14 residues. Between the trimmed V and J ends, which lost 9 bases and 7 bases, there was a span of 19 bases. Germline V lookup: CDR1 MNHNY, CDR2 SVGAGI (reference sequence). The CDR3 loop is CASNLEGRGQPQHF. The CDR3 region has the DNA TGTGCCAGTAATCTGGAGGGTAGAGGACAGCCCCAGCATTTT.

The chain is built from TRBV12-5 and TRBJ1-5, with D unresolved. Trimming left V 6 bases short and J 3 bases short, with 3 bases between. CDR1 LGHNT and CDR2 FRNRAP come from the germline V gene. The CDR3 runs 11 residues. As DNA, the CDR3 is TGTGCTAGTGGCCACAATCAGCCCCAGCATTTT. Translated: CASGHNQPQHF.